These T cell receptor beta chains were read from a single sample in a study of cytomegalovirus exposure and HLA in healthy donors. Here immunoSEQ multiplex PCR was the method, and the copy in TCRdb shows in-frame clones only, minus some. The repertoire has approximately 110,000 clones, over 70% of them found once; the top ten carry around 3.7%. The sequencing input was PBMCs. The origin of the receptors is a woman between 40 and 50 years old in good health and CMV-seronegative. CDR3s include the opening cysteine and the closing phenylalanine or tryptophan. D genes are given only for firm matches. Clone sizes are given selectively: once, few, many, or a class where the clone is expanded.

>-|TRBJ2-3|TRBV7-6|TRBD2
TGTGCCAGCAGCTTAGCCCCCGTCCCCGGGGGGGCAGATACGCAGTATTTT
CASSLAPVPGGADTQYF
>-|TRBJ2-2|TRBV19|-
TGTGCCAGTAGTATAGGAGGGGGAACCGGGGAGCTGTTTTTT
CASSIGGGTGELFF
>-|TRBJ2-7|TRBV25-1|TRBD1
TGTGCCAGCAGTGAGGGGACAGGGGCCTACGAGCAGTACTTC
CASSEGTGAYEQYF
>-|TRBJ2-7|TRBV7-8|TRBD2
TGTGCCAGCAGAACCCAAGCGGGGGACTACGAGCAGTACTTC
CASRTQAGDYEQYF
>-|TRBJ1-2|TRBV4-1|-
TGCGCCAGCAGCCAGCCTATGCTTCCGTCTGGCTACACCTTC
CASSQPMLPSGYTF
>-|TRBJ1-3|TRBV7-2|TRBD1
TGTGCCAGCAGCCCACAGGGGGACGGAAACACCATATATTTT
CASSPQGDGNTIYF
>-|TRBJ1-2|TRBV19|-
TGTGCCAGTAGTATAGAAATAGGACAGCCCTATGGCTACACCTTC
CASSIEIGQPYGYTF
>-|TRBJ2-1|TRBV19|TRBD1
TGTGCCAGTAGTATGGGGCCAGGGGGAAGGGAGCAGTTCTTC
CASSMGPGGREQFF
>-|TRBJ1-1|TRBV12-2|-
TGTGCAAGTCGCTTAGCCCTCCGACAGGGGAATACTGAAGCTTTCTTT
CASRLALRQGNTEAFF
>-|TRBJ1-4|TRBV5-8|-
TGTGCCAGCAGAATACCGCAGGGTTGGGTTGAAAAACTGTTTTTT
CASRIPQGWVEKLFF
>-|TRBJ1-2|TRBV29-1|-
TGCAGCGTTGAAGAAGTGAGGCAAACCCCTAACTATGGCTACACCTTC
CSVEEVRQTPNYGYTF
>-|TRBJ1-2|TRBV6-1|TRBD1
TGTGCCAGCAGTCAAATGACAGGGGGAGGCTATGGCTACACCTTC
CASSQMTGGGYGYTF
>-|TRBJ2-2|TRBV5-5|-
TGTGCCAGCAGCTTGGGGCCCTCGCCGAACACCGGGGAGCTGTTTTTT
CASSLGPSPNTGELFF
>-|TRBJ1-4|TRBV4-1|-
TGCGCCAGCAGCCCGGGACACCTAAATGAAAAACTGTTTTTT
CASSPGHLNEKLFF
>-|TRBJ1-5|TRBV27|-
TGTGCCAGCAGCCAGACAGCCCGTAACCCCCAGCATTTT
CASSQTARNPQHF
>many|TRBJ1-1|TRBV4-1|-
TGCGCCAGCAGACTGACATTCGCCAAGAACACTGAAGCTTTCTTT
CASRLTFAKNTEAFF
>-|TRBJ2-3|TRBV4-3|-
TGCGCCAGCAGCCAAGACGGCGGAGCTAGCACAGATACGCAGTATTTT
CASSQDGGASTDTQYF
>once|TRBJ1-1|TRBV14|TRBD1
TGTGCCAGCAGCCCAGCGGGACAGGTGATCGCTTTAGCTTTCTTT
CASSPAGQVIALAFF
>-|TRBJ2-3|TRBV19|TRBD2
TGTGCCAGTAGTGGCGGCGGGAGACGATATACGCAGTATTTT
CASSGGGRRYTQYF
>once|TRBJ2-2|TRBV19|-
TGTGCCAGTACCACCTTGACCCAGTGGGGCTACGCGAACACCGGGGAGCTGTTTTTT
CASTTLTQWGYANTGELFF
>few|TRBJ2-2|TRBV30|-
TGTGCCTCCTCCCTACGAACGACCCAACAGGGAAGCACCGGGGAGCTGTTTTTT
CASSLRTTQQGSTGELFF
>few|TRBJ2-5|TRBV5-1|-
TGCGCCAGCAGCTTGGCAGGGGTTCATCAAGAGACCCAGTACTTC
CASSLAGVHQETQYF
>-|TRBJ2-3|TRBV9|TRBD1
TGTGCCAGCAGCGTAGGGACAGGCGGAGATACGCAGTATTTT
CASSVGTGGDTQYF
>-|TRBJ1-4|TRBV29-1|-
TGCAGCGTAAGGCAGGGGAATGAAAAACTGTTTTTT
CSVRQGNEKLFF
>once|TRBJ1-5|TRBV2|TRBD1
TGTGCCAGCAGCTCAGGGACAGGAGGTGTTCAGCCCCAGCATTTT
CASSSGTGGVQPQHF
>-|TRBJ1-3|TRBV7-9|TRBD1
TGTGCCACAACCGGGACAGGTGGAAACACCATATATTTT
CATTGTGGNTIYF
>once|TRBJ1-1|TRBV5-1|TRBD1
TGCGCCAGCAGCGACTACACCGACAGGGGGAACACTGAAGCTTTCTTT
CASSDYTDRGNTEAFF
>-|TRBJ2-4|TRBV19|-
TGTGCCAGTAGTATACGAGGTGTAGTAGGCAAAAACATTCAGTACTTC
CASSIRGVVGKNIQYF
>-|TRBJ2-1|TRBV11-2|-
TGTGCCAGCAGCTTGCCCGGGAGATCTTACAATGAGCAGTTCTTC
CASSLPGRSYNEQFF
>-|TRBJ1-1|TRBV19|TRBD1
TGTGCCAGTAGTATCGAGACCAGGGGGTTCGCTGAAGCTTTCTTT
CASSIETRGFAEAFF
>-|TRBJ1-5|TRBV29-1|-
TGCAGCGTTGACCTTCTCGGCGGGCCCCAGCATTTT
CSVDLLGGPQHF
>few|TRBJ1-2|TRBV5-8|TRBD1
TGTGCCAGCAGCTCGACAGGGGAAGAGGACTATGGCTACACCTTC
CASSSTGEEDYGYTF
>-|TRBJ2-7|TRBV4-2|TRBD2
TGTGCCAGCAGCCAAGAGACAGCGGGGGGCGGGTACGAGCAGTACTTC
CASSQETAGGGYEQYF
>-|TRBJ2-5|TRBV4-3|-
TGCGCCAGCAGCCCTGGGGCGACGGGGAGGGAGACCCAGTACTTC
CASSPGATGRETQYF
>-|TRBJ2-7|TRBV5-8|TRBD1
TGTGCCAGCAGCTTGAAGTGGGACAGGAGGGCCTACGAGCAGTACTTC
CASSLKWDRRAYEQYF
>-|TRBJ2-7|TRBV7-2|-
TGTGCCAGCAGCCCCACAGGGCCCTACGAGCAGTACTTC
CASSPTGPYEQYF
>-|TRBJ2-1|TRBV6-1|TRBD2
TGTGCCAGCAGTGAAAGGGGTAGCGGGAGGCCTCGTGGCAATGAGCAGTTCTTC
CASSERGSGRPRGNEQFF
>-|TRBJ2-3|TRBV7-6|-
TGTGCCAGCAGCTCAACTCGACTCAGAGATACGCAGTATTTT
CASSSTRLRDTQYF
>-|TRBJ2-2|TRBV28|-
TGTGCCAGCAGGCCCCCCCAGGGATGGTTCGGGGAGCTGTTTTTT
CASRPPQGWFGELFF
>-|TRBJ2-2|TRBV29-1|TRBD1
TGCAGCGGCCAGGGGGCCAACACCGGGGAGCTGTTTTTT
CSGQGANTGELFF
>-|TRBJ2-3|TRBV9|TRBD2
TGTGCCAGCAGCCTGTCCGGGCAGGGAGGGGTTTCAGATACGCAGTATTTT
CASSLSGQGGVSDTQYF
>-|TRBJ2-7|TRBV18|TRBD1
TGTGCCAGCTCACCGACAGGGGGCTACGAGCAGTACTTC
CASSPTGGYEQYF
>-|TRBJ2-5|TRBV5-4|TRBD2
TGTGCCAGCAGCGGTCCCCGACTAGCGGGAAGGGGGGAGACCCAGTACTTC
CASSGPRLAGRGETQYF
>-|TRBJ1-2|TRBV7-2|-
TGTGCCAGCAGCGCGACACGACAGAACTATGGCTACACCTTC
CASSATRQNYGYTF
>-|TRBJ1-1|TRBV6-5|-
TGTGCCAGCACCTCATACGACAGAAACACTGAAGCTTTCTTT
CASTSYDRNTEAFF
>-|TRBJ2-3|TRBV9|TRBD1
TGTGCCAGCAGCGGGACAGGGGTACGCACAGATACGCAGTATTTT
CASSGTGVRTDTQYF
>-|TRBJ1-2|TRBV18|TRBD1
TGTGCCAGCTCCCAAGCACAGGGGGCTAGTAACTATGGCTACACCTTC
CASSQAQGASNYGYTF
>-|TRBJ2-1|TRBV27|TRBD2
TGTGCCAGCATTGACATAGCGGGGGGCTATGAGCAGTTCTTC
CASIDIAGGYEQFF
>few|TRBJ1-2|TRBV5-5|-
TGTGCCAGCAGCTTGGAGGCGGGGGCGTGGGGCTATGGCTACACCTTC
CASSLEAGAWGYGYTF
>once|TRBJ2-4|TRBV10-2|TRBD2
TGCGCCAGCAGTGAGAGGACTAGCTGGAAAAACATTCAGTACTTC
CASSERTSWKNIQYF
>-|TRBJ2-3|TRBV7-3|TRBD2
TGTGCCAGCAGCTTAGGGACTAGCGGGAGTGGCGATACGCAGTATTTT
CASSLGTSGSGDTQYF
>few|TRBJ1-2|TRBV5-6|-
TGTGCCAGCAGCTTCGGGGAGACCTATGGCTACACCTTC
CASSFGETYGYTF
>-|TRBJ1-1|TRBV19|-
TGTGCCAGTAGGGGTCAAGGGGGTAATGAAGCTTTCTTT
CASRGQGGNEAFF
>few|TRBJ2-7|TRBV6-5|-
TGTGCCAGCAGTTACAGTGGCTTCCTCCCCTACGAGCAGTACTTC
CASSYSGFLPYEQYF